This TCR beta chain was sequenced during a study of early T cells in non-severe SARS-CoV-2 infection (dated by TCRdb to the early 2020s). Concerning the study at large: Because TCR sequencing relied on bulk RNA taken from unsorted whole blood, pairing of alpha and beta chains was not possible. Results and caveats for the whole study, not just this receptor: VDJdb matching was skewed toward anti-spike CD8 responses and likely underestimated virus-specific expansions by missing private and CD4 specificities.

A case-control design nested within a healthcare worker cohort in London, UK, was used, with weekly nasopharyngeal swab PCR tests and blood sampling performed. Between 23 and 31 March 2020, the week of the UK lockdown, healthcare workers were enrolled and then followed up weekly for as long as 16 weeks. This clonotype was detected only a few times. Its antigen target is currently unknown. Per-base quality was not reported, and no clone a single base away is much larger than it. The method was 5' RACE. The sequencing machine was a NextSeq 500. To correct for sequencing error and PCR bias, the TCR library protocol tagged individual cDNA molecules with unique molecular identifiers. Both TCR alpha and beta chains were sequenced, and tight co-correlation was observed between alpha and beta sequence abundances in each sample. For the original study's pipeline: Decombinator V4 was used to annotate TCR sequences for V gene, J gene and CDR3. TCRs were defined as expanded if a significant change between any two time points was detected under a Poisson model with p below 0.0001. TCR abundances were normalised to the total number of TCRs sequenced per sample and were expressed as counts per million. MAIT TCRs were defined by TRAV1-2 paired with TRAJ12, TRAJ20 or TRAJ33, and iNKT TCRs by TRAV10 paired with TRAJ18. VDJdb, accessed 1 November 2021, was searched for CMV, EBV and SARS-CoV-2 annotated TCRs, excluding TCRs annotated for multiple antigens. TCRdb passed the public sequencing reads through fastp at Q25 and MiXCR, retaining productive beta sequences. Each CDR3 protein appears once, grouped with its most common genes and DNA. In this record, the V and J calls reflect TCRdb's handling and not the investigators' own analysis. The sample table shows around 44,000 distinct CDR3 sequences, and approximately 9.8% are seen once. The top ten constitute roughly 8.3% of the sample.

The V end gives up 6 bases and the J end 5 bases, leaving 20 bases in the junction not matched to a gene. Reading from cysteine to phenylalanine, the CDR3 counts 19 amino acids. The read is trimmed to its CDR3 DNA, 57 bases read in frame from base 1. Taken from the germline V gene, the CDR1 and CDR2 loops are MNHEY and SVGAGI. The TCR originated in an adult who was a healthcare worker with PCR-confirmed SARS-CoV-2 infection or an uninfected control (not recorded which). The chain employs TRBV6-5 and TRBJ2-5; 11 middle bases align to TRBD2. The sample comprised whole blood. The nucleotides read TGTGCCAGCAGGCGACGGTTAGCGGGAGGGCCGGATAGTCGGGAGACCCAGTACTTC. Its amino acids are CASRRRLAGGPDSRETQYF.